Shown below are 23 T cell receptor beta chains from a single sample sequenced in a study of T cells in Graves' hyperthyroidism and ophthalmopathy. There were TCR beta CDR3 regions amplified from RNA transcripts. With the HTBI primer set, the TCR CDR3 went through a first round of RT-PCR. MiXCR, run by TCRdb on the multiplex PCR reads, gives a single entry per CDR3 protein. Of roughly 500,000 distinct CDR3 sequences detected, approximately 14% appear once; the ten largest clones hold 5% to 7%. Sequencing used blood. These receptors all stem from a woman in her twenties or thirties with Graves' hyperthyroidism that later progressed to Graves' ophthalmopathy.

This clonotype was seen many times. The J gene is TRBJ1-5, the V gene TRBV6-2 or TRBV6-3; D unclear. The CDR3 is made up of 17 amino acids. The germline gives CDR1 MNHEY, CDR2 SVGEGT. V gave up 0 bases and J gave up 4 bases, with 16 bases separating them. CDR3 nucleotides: TGTGCCAGCAGTTACTCCGGGGAAACGGCTGCGAATCAGCCCCAGCATTTT. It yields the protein CASSYSGETAANQPQHF.

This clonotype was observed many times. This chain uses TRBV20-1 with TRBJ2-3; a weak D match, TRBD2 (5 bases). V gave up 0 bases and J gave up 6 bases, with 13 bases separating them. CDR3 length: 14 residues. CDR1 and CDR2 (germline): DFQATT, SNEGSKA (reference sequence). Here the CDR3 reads CSARDTRVRDTQYF. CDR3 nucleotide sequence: TGCAGTGCTAGAGATACGAGGGTTAGGGATACGCAGTATTTT.

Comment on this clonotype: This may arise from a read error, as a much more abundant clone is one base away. The CDR3 nucleotides are TGTGCCAGCAGCGTAGCTTCAAGGTCGACCTTCTCCTACGAGCAGTACTTC. Protein: CASSVASRSTFSYEQYF. The chain carries TRBV9 and TRBJ2-7; unclear D gene. CDR3 size: 17 residues. V dropped 0 bases and J dropped 0 bases, with 16 bases sitting between them. The germline gives CDR1 SGDLS, CDR2 YYNGEE.

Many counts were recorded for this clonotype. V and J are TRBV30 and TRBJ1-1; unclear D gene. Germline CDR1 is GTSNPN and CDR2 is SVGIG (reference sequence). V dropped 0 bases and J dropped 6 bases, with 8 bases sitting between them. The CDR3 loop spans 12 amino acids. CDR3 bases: TGTGCCTGGAGTGTACGAGACCCTGAAGCTTTCTTT. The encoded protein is CAWSVRDPEAFF.

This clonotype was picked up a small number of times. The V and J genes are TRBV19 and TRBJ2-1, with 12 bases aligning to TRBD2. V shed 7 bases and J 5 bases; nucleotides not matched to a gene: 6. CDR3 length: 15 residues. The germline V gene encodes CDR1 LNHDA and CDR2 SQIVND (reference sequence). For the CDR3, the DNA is TGTGCCAGTAAGACGACTAGCGGGAGAAACAATGAGCAGTTCTTC. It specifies CASKTTSGRNNEQFF.

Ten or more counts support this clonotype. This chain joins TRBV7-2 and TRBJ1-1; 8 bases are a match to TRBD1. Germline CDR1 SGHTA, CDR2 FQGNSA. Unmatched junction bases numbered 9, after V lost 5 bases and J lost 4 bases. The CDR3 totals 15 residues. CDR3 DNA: TGTGCCAGCAGCCCCAGGACAGGGTCGGCCACTGAAGCTTTCTTT. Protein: CASSPRTGSATEAFF.

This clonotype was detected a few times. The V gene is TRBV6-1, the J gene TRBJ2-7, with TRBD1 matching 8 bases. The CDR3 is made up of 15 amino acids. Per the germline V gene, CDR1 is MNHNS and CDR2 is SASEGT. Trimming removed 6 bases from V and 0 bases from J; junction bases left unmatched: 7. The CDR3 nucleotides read TGTGCCAGCAGCTTTAACAGGGGGTACTCCTACGAGCAGTACTTC. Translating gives CASSFNRGYSYEQYF.

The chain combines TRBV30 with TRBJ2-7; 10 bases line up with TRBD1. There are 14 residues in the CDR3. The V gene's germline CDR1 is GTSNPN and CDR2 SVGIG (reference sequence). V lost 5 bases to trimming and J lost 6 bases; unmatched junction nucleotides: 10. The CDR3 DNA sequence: TGTGCCTGGTGGCAACGGGACAGGGGTTCCGAGCAGTACTTC. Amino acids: CAWWQRDRGSEQYF.

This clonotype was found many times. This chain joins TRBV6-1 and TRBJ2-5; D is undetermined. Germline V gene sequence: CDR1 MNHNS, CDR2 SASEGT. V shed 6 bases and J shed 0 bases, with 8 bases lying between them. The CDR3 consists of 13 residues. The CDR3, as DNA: TGTGCCAGCAGCCCCCAGTACCAAGAGACCCAGTACTTC. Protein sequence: CASSPQYQETQYF.

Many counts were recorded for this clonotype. The CDR3 sequence is CAISGAGTDTQYF. The CDR3 DNA sequence: TGTGCCATCAGCGGAGCGGGGACAGATACGCAGTATTTT. V and J are TRBV10-3 and TRBJ2-3, with 7 nucleotides matching TRBD2. V was clipped by 6 bases and J by 3 bases; unmatched bases: 3. CDR1 is ENHRY and CDR2 is SYGVKD in the germline V gene. The CDR3 spans 13 residues.

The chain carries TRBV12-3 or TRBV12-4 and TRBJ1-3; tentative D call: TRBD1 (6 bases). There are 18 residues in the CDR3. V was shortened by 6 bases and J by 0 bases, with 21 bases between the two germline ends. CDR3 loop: CASSPPSGGQSSGNTIYF. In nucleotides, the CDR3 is TGTGCCAGCAGCCCCCCGAGCGGGGGACAAAGCTCTGGAAACACCATATATTTT.

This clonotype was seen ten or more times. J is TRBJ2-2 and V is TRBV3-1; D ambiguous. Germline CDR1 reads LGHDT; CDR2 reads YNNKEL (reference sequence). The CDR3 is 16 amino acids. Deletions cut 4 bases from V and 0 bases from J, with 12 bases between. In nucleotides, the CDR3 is TGTGCCAGCAGCCCCTACGGACCGGCGAACACCGGGGAGCTGTTTTTT. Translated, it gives CASSPYGPANTGELFF. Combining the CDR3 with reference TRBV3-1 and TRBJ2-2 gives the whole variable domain DTAVSQTPKYLVTQMGNDKSIKCEQNLGHDTMYWYKQDSKKFLKIMFSYNNKELIINETVPNRFSPKSPDKAHLNLHINSLELGDSAVYFCASSPYGPANTGELFFGEGSRLTVL.

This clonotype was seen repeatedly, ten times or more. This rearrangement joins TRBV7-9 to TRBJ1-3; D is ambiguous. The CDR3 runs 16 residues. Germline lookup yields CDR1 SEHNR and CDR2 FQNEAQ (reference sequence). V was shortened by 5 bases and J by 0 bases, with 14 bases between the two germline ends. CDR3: CASSLTSLISGNTIYF. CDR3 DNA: TGTGCCAGCAGCCTAACGTCCCTGATCTCTGGAAACACCATATATTTT. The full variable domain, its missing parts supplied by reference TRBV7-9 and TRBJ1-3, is DTGVSQNPRHKITKRGQNVTFRCDPISEHNRLYWYRQTLGQGPEFLTYFQNEAQLEKSRLLSDRFSAERPKGSFSTLEIQRTEQGDSAMYLCASSLTSLISGNTIYFGEGSWLTVV.

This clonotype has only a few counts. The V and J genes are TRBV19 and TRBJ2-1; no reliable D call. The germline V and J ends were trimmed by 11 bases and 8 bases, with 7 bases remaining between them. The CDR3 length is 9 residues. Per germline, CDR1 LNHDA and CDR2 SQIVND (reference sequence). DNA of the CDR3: TGTGCCGCCACCCATGAGCAGTTCTTC. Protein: CAATHEQFF.

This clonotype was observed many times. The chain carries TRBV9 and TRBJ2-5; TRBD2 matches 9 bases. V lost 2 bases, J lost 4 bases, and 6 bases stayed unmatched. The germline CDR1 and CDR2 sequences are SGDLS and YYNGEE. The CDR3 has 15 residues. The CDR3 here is CASSVSGSYRETQYF. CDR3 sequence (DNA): TGTGCCAGCAGCGTTAGCGGGAGTTATAGAGAGACCCAGTACTTC.

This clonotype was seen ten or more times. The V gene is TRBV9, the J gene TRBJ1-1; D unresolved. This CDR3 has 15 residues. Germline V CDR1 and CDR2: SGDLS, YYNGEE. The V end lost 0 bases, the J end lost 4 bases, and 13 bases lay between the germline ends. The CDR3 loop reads CASSVVEGSGTEAFF. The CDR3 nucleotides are TGTGCCAGCAGCGTAGTTGAGGGAAGCGGCACTGAAGCTTTCTTT.

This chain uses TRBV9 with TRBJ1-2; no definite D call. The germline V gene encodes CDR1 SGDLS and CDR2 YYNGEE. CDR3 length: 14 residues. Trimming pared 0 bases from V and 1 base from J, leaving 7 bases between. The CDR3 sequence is CASSVGSVNYGYTF. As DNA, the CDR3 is TGTGCCAGCAGCGTAGGATCGGTTAACTATGGCTACACCTTC.

CDR3 in amino acids: CATSDLGLSRGHHEQYF. The CDR3 nucleotides are TGTGCCACCAGTGATTTAGGATTGTCAAGGGGACATCACGAGCAGTACTTC. This chain connects TRBV24-1 to TRBJ2-7, with a tentative D call TRBD1 (6 bases). The germline CDR1 and CDR2 sequences are KGHDR and SFDVKD. The V end was cut by 1 base, the J end by 5 bases, with 20 bases between. This CDR3 has 17 amino acids.

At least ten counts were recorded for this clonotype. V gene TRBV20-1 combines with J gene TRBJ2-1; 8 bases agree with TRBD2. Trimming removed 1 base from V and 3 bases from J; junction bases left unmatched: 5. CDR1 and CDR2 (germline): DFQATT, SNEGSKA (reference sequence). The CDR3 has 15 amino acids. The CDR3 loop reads CSARAAGGNYNEQFF. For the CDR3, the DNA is TGCAGTGCTAGAGCGGCGGGAGGAAACTACAATGAGCAGTTCTTC.

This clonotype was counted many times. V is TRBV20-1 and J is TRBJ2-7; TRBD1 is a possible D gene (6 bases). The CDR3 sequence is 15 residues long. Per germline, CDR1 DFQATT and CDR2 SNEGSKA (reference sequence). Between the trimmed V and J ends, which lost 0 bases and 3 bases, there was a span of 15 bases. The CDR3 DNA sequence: TGCAGTGCTAGAGATCCCTCAGGGGCCAGCTACGAGCAGTACTTC. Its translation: CSARDPSGASYEQYF.

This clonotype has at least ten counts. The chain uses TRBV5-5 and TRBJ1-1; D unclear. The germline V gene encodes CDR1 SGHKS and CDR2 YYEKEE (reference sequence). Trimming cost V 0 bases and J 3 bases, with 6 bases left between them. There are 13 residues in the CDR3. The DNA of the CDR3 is TGTGCCAGCAGCTTGGATCCATACACTGAAGCTTTCTTT. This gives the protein CASSLDPYTEAFF.

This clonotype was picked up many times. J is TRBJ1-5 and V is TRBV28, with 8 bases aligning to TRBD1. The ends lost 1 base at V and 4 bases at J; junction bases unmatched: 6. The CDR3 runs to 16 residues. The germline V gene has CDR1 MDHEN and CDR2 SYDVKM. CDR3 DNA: TGTGCCAGCAGTTTATCCCCAGGGGGCTGGAATCAGCCCCAGCATTTT. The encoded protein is CASSLSPGGWNQPQHF.

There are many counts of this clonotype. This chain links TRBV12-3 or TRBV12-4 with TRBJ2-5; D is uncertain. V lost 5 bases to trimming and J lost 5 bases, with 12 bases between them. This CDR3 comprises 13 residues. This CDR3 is CASSPLFGETQYF. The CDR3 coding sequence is TGTGCCAGCAGTCCCCTCTTCGGGGAGACCCAGTACTTC.